This T cell receptor beta chain was sequenced for a study of CD4+ T cells in melanoma. Data came from immunoSEQ multiplex PCR; TCRdb stores just in-frame clones and leaves some out. The sample holds approximately 9,400 clones, roughly 60% seen once. The CDR3 sequence is 14 residues long. Trimming took 3 bases from V and 2 from J, leaving 11 bases between them. Germline CDR1 is SGDLS and CDR2 is YYNGEE. The TCR sequence derives from a human donor with melanoma. The chain combines TRBV9 with TRBJ1-1; D ambiguous. Material for sequencing was cells from a culture (not recorded whether cultured in vitro). The CDR3, as DNA: TGTGCCAGCAGCGCAAGAAACCAAAACACTGAAGCTTTCTTT. Its protein product is CASSARNQNTEAFF.